These 2 T cell receptor beta chains originate from one sample sequenced in a study of technical replicates of blood from a handful of donors. Using immunoSEQ multiplex PCR, the repertoire was profiled, and TCRdb retains in-frame clones only, with some absent. The repertoire holds around 100,000 clones, with 85% to 95% as singletons. Sequencing was done on a sample of T cells isolated from PBMCs. The receptor set was obtained from a human donor in good health.

The chain employs TRBV27 and TRBJ1-1, with 12 positions matching TRBD1. The CDR3 loop spans 15 amino acids. Germline values: CDR1 MNHEY, CDR2 SMNVEV (reference sequence). Trimming removed 3 bases from V and 2 bases from J; junction bases left unmatched: 1. CDR3 residues: CASSFGTGGNTEAFF. Written as DNA, the CDR3 is TGTGCCAGCAGTTTTGGGACAGGGGGCAACACTGAAGCTTTCTTT.

V gene TRBV18 combines with J gene TRBJ1-5; TRBD1 might be the D (6 bases). V lost 4 bases and J lost 0, with 7 bases in between. CDR1 and CDR2 from the germline V gene are KGHSH and LQKENI. The CDR3 consists of 14 residues. The CDR3 sequence: CASSLGHSNQPQHF. The CDR3 nucleotides read TGTGCCAGCTCACTGGGACATAGCAATCAGCCCCAGCATTTT. The variable domain in full, with the rest retrieved from reference TRBV18 and TRBJ1-5, is NAGVMQNPRHLVRRRGQEARLRCSPMKGHSHVYWYRQLPEEGLKFMVYLQKENIIDESGMPKERFSAEFPKEGPSILRIQQVVRGDSAAYFCASSLGHSNQPQHFGDGTRLSIL.